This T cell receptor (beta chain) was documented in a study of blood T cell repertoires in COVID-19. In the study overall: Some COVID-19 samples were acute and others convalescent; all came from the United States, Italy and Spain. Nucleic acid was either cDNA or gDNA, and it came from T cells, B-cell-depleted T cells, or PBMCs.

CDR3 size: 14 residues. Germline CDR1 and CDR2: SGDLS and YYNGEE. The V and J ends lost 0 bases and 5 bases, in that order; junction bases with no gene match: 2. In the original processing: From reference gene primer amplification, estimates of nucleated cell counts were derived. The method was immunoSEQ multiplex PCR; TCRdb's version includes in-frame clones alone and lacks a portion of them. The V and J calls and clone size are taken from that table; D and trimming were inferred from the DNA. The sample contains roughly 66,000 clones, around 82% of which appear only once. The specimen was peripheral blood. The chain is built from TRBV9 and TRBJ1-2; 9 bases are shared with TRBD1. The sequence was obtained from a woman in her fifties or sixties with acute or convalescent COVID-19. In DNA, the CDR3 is TGTGCCAGCAGCGTAGCGGGACAGGGATATGGCTACACCTTC. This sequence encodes CASSVAGQGYGYTF.